What follows are 6 T cell receptor beta chains derived from one specimen sequenced in a study of glioma-infiltrating T cells after dendritic cell vaccination. The method was immunoSEQ multiplex PCR; TCRdb's version includes in-frame clones alone and lacks a portion of them. The sample contains about 73,000 clones, 82% of which appear only once. The material was blood, obtained before dendritic cell vaccination. Source of these receptors: a human donor with glioblastoma.

The CDR3 protein is CASLKSPAGGEQYF. CDR3 DNA sequence: TGTGCCAGCTTGAAGAGCCCGGCAGGGGGCGAGCAGTACTTC. This sequence joins TRBV6-1 and TRBJ2-7, with 7 bases lining up with TRBD1. The germline V gene has CDR1 MNHNS and CDR2 SASEGT. The CDR3 consists of 14 residues. Trimming took 8 bases from V and 6 from J; bases not matched to a gene: 13.

The gene calls are TRBV19 and TRBJ1-2, with TRBD1 identical over 7 bases. Germline V gene sequence: CDR1 LNHDA, CDR2 SQIVND (reference sequence). This CDR3 is 14 amino acids long. V lost 6 bases, J lost 0 bases, and 4 bases stayed unmatched. The CDR3 region is CASRGQLANYGYTF. The DNA of the CDR3 is TGTGCCAGTAGGGGACAGCTTGCTAACTATGGCTACACCTTC.

The chain is built from TRBV7-2 and TRBJ2-7; 7 positions agree with TRBD1. Trimming cost V 5 bases and J 9 bases; bases outside gene matches: 13. This CDR3 is built from 14 residues. CDR1 and CDR2 from the germline V gene are SGHTA and FQGNSA. The DNA of the CDR3 is TGTGCCAGCAGCCCGGACAGGTATGGCTCTGGGCAGTACTTC. It translates to CASSPDRYGSGQYF.

This chain connects TRBV6-1 to TRBJ2-6; D is uncertain. Trimming shortened V by 4 bases and J by 0 bases, and 13 bases separated the two germline ends. CDR1 and CDR2 (germline): MNHNS, SASEGT. The CDR3 consists of 17 residues. CDR3 loop: CASSADTFSSGANVLTF. DNA for the CDR3: TGTGCCAGCAGTGCAGATACCTTCAGCTCTGGGGCCAACGTCCTGACTTTC.

The chain carries TRBV28 and TRBJ2-7; 15 nucleotides line up with TRBD2. Germline assignment: CDR1 MDHEN and CDR2 SYDVKM. The CDR3 runs to 17 residues. Trimming took 7 bases from V and 6 from J; bases not matched to a gene: 13. CDR3 nucleotide sequence: TGTGCCAGCACCCCGGGGGGACTAGCGGGGGGCCTCAGCGAGCAGTACTTC. Protein sequence: CASTPGGLAGGLSEQYF.

The J gene is TRBJ1-1, the V gene TRBV19; 7 bases match TRBD1. CDR1 and CDR2 (germline): LNHDA, SQIVND (reference sequence). With V trimmed by 4 bases and J by 5 bases, 13 bases remained unmatched. The CDR3 is made up of 16 amino acids. The CDR3 DNA reads as TGTGCCAGTAGTACGTTATCCGGACAGGCCGCAACTGAAGCTTTCTTT. The encoded protein is CASSTLSGQAATEAFF.